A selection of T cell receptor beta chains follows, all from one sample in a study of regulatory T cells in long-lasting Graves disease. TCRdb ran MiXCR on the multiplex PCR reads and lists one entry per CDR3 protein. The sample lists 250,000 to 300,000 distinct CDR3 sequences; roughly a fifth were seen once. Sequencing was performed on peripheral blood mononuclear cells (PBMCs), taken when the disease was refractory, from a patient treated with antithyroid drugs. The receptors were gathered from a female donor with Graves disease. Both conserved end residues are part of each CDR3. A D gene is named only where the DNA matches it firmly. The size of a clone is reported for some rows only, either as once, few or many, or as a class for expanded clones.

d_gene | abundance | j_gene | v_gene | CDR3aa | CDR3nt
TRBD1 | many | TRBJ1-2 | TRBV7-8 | CASSPTGGNYGYTF | TGTGCCAGCAGCCCGACAGGGGGCAACTATGGCTACACCTTC
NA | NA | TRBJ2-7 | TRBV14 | CASSQSDEQYF | TGTGCCAGCAGCCAATCTGACGAGCAGTACTTC
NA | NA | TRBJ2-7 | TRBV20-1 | CSASARTYEQYF | TGCAGTGCTAGTGCGCGGACCTACGAGCAGTACTTC
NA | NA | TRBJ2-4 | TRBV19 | CASSIGSRNIQYF | TGTGCCAGTAGTATTGGCAGCAGGAACATTCAGTACTTC
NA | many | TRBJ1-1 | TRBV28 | CASTNFPGQPEAFF | TGTGCCAGCACCAACTTTCCTGGACAGCCTGAAGCTTTCTTT
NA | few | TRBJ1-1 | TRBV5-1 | CASSLRGDTEAFF | TGCGCCAGCAGCTTGAGGGGGGACACTGAAGCTTTCTTT
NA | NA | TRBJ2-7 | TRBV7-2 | CASSLALAYEQYF | TGTGCCAGCAGCTTAGCCTTGGCCTACGAGCAGTACTTC
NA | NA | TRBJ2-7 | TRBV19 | CASSLPGTVYEQYF | TGTGCCAGTAGTCTCCCCGGGACGGTATACGAGCAGTACTTC
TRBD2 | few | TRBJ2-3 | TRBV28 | CASSFFGRLAISTDTQYF | TGTGCCAGCAGTTTTTTCGGGAGACTAGCGATCAGCACAGATACGCAGTATTTT
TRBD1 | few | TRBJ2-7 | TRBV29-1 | CSVEEDRGEQYF | TGCAGCGTTGAAGAAGACAGGGGCGAGCAGTACTTC
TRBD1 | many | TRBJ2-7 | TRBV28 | CASRDSPGTATYEQYF | TGTGCCAGCAGAGATTCCCCCGGGACAGCAACCTACGAGCAGTACTTC
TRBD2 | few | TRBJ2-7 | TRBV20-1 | CSARDFAIAGTYEQYF | TGCAGTGCTAGAGATTTCGCGATAGCGGGAACCTACGAGCAGTACTTC
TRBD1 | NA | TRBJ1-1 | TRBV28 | CASSRRRGRLRTEAFF | TGTGCCAGCAGTCGGCGCAGGGGGCGATTGAGGACTGAAGCTTTCTTT
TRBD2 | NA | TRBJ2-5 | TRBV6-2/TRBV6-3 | CASSTGLVGVETQYF | TGTGCCAGCAGTACAGGACTAGTAGGGGTGGAGACCCAGTACTTC
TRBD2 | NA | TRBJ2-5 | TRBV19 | CASSIGLAGSQETQYF | TGTGCCAGTAGTATCGGACTAGCGGGATCACAAGAGACCCAGTACTTC
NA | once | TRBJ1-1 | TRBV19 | CASSLGGGKLNTEAFF | TGTGCCAGTAGCCTCGGTGGCGGGAAGCTGAACACTGAAGCTTTCTTT
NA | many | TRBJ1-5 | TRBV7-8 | CASSSRQGNQPQHF | TGTGCCAGCAGCTCTCGACAGGGCAATCAGCCCCAGCATTTT
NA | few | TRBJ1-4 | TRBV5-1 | CASSFRQINEKLFF | TGCGCCAGCAGCTTTCGACAGATTAATGAAAAACTGTTTTTT
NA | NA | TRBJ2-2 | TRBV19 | CASSIQGATGELFF | TGTGCCAGTAGTATCCAGGGTGCCACCGGGGAGCTGTTTTTT
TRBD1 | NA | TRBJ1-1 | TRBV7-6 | CASSYTKLGQGLAFF | TGTGCCAGCAGCTACACCAAGTTGGGACAGGGGTTAGCTTTCTTT
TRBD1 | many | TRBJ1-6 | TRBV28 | CASSPRTGSSPLHF | TGTGCCAGCAGTCCCAGGACAGGGTCCTCACCCCTCCACTTT
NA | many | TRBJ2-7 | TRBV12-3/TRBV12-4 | CASSGTNYEQYF | TGTGCCAGCAGTGGGACCAACTACGAGCAGTACTTC
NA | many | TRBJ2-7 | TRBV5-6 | CASSLVSSSYEQYF | TGTGCCAGCAGCTTGGTCTCCTCGTCCTACGAGCAGTACTTC
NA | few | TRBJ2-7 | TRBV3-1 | CASSPGISYEQYF | TGTGCCAGCAGCCCCGGGATTTCCTACGAGCAGTACTTC
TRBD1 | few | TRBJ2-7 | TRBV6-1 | CASSESGTGLGKSYEQYF | TGTGCCAGCAGTGAGTCCGGGACAGGTCTCGGGAAAAGTTACGAGCAGTACTTC
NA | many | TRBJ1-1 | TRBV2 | CAIHPSRGSGAEAFF | TGTGCCATTCACCCCTCCAGGGGAAGTGGGGCTGAAGCTTTCTTT
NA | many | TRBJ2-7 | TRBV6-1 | CASSTKTDTYEQYF | TGTGCCAGCAGTACCAAGACGGATACCTACGAGCAGTACTTC
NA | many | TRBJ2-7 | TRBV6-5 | CASSYGLSTYEQYF | TGTGCCAGCAGTTACGGACTTAGCACCTACGAGCAGTACTTC
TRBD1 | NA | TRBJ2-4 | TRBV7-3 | CASSPYPGQGGIQYF | TGTGCCAGCAGCCCCTACCCGGGACAGGGAGGCATTCAGTACTTC
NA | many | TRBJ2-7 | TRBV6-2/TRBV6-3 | CALKVEPSEQYF | TGTGCCCTCAAGGTCGAGCCCTCCGAGCAGTACTTC
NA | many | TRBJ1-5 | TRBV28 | CASSQGWEPQHF | TGTGCCAGCTCCCAGGGATGGGAGCCCCAGCATTTT
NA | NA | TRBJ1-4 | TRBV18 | CASSPGFGEKLFF | TGTGCCAGCTCGCCCGGGTTTGGTGAAAAACTGTTTTTT